The source of this T cell receptor beta chain is a study of blood T cell repertoires in COVID-19. Turning to the study itself: Some COVID-19 samples were acute and others convalescent; all came from the United States, Italy and Spain. Sources were T cells, B-cell-depleted T cells, or PBMCs; the material itself was cDNA or gDNA.

Per the authors' pipeline: Amplification of reference gene primers was used by the study to estimate nucleated cell counts. Using immunoSEQ multiplex PCR, the repertoire was profiled, and TCRdb retains in-frame clones only, with some absent. V and J calls and clone size are copied from that table; D and trimming were computed from the DNA. The sample has 150,000 to 200,000 clones, 82% seen once; the top ten hold about a fifth. J lost 6 bases, V lost 0 bases, and 5 bases had no gene match. The germline V gene has CDR1 SGDLS and CDR2 YYNGEE. The CDR3 totals 16 residues. This sequence was found in a woman of 80 years or more with acute or convalescent COVID-19. Specimen: peripheral blood. The chain uses TRBV9 and TRBJ2-3; 12 bases fit TRBD2. CDR3 nucleotides: TGTGCCAGCAGCGTAGCTAGCGGGAGGGCCTGGGATACGCAGTATTTT. As protein: CASSVASGRAWDTQYF.